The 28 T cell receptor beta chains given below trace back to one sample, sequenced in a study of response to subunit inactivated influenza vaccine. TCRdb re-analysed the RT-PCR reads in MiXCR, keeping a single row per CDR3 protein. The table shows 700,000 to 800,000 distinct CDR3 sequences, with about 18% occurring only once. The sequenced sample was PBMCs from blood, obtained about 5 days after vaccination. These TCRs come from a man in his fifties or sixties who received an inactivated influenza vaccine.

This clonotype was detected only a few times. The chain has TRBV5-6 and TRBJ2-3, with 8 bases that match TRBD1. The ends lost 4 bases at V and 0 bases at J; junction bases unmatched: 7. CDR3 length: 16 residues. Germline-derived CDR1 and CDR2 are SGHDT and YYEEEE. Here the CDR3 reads CASSIGQGVSTDTQYF. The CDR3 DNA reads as TGTGCCAGCAGCATCGGACAGGGTGTTAGCACAGATACGCAGTATTTT. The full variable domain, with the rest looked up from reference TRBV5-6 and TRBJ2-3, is DAGVTQSPTHLIKTRGQQVTLRCSPKSGHDTVSWYQQALGQGPQFIFQYYEEEERQRGNFPDRFSGHQFPNYSSELNVNALLLGDSALYLCASSIGQGVSTDTQYFGPGTRLTVL.

The CDR3 DNA follows: TGTGCCAGCAGCCGCAACCCCACGGGGGGCCTTTACAATGAGCAGTTCTTC. Amino acid sequence: CASSRNPTGGLYNEQFF. V usage is TRBV4-2 and J usage is TRBJ2-1; D perhaps matches TRBD2 (7 bases). The V gene's germline CDR1 is LGHNA and CDR2 YNFKEQ. The ends were cut back, 4 bases at V and 4 bases at J, with 20 bases in the middle. The CDR3 is 17 amino acids.

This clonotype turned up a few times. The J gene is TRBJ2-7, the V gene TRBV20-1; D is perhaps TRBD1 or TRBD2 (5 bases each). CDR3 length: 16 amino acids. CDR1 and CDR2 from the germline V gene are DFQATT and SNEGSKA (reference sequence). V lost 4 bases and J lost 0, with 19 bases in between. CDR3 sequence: CSAKGTSGLSSYEQYF. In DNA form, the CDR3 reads TGCAGTGCTAAGGGGACGAGCGGATTGAGCTCCTACGAGCAGTACTTC.

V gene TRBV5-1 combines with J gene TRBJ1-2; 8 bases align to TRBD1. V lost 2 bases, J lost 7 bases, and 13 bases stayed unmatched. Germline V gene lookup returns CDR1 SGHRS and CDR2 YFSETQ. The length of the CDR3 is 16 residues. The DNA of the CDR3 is TGCGCCAGCAGCTTTGGCCATACAGGGGGTGACGGTGGCTACACCTTC. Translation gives CASSFGHTGGDGGYTF.

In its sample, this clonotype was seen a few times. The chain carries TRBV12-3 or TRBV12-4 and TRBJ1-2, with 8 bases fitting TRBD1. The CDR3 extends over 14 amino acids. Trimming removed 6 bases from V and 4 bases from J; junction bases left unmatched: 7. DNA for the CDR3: TGTGCCAGCAGAGACAGGGGTCATCGCTATGGCTACACCTTC. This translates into CASRDRGHRYGYTF.

Here the CDR3 reads CSAKRGGDNSPLHF. In nucleotides, the CDR3 is TGCAGTGCTAAACGCGGGGGTGATAATTCACCCCTCCACTTT. The chain joins TRBV20-1 to TRBJ1-6, with D perhaps matching TRBD1 (5 bases). Germline CDR1 reads DFQATT; CDR2 reads SNEGSKA (reference sequence). The V end was cut by 4 bases, the J end by 5 bases, with 12 bases between. This CDR3 spans 14 amino acids.

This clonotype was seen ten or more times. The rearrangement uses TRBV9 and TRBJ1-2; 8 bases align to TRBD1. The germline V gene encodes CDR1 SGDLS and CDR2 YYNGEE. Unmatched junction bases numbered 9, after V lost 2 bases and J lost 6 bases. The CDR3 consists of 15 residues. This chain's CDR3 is CASSVNPGGRDGYTF. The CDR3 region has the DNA TGTGCCAGCAGCGTGAATCCAGGGGGCAGGGATGGCTACACCTTC.

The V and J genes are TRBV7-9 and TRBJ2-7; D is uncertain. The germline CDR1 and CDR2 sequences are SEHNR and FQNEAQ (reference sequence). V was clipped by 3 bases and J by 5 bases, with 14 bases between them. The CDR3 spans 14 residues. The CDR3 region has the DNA TGTGCCAGCAGCTTGACCCGTAAAGGAAACGAGCAGTACTTC. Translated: CASSLTRKGNEQYF.

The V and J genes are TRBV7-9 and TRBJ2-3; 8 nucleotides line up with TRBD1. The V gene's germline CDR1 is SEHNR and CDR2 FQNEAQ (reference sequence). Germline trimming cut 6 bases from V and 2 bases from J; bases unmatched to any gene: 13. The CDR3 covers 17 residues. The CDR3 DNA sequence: TGTGCCAGCAGGCCCACCCGGGACAGGAGATACACAGATACGCAGTATTTT. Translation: CASRPTRDRRYTDTQYF. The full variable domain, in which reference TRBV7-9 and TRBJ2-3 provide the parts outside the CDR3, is DTGVSQNPRHKITKRGQNVTFRCDPISEHNRLYWYRQTLGQGPEFLTYFQNEAQLEKSRLLSDRFSAERPKGSFSTLEIQRTEQGDSAMYLCASRPTRDRRYTDTQYFGPGTRLTVL.

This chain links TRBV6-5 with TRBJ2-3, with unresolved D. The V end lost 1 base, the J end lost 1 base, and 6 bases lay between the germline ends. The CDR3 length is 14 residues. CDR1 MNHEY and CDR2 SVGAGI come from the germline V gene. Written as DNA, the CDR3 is TGTGCCAGCAGTTACTATGCCGGCACAGATACGCAGTATTTT. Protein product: CASSYYAGTDTQYF.

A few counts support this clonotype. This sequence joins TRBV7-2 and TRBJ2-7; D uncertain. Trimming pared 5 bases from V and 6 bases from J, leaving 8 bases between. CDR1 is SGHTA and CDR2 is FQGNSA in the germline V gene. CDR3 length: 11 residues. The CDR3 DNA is TGTGCCAGCAGCCAGTGGCGCGAGCAGTACTTC. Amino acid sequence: CASSQWREQYF.

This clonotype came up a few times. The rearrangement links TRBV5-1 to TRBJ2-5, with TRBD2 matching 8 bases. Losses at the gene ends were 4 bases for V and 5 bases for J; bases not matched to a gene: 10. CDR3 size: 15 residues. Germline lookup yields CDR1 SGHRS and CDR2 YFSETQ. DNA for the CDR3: TGCGCCAGCAGCCCACGAGCGGGAGCAGGGGAGACCCAGTACTTC. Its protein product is CASSPRAGAGETQYF.

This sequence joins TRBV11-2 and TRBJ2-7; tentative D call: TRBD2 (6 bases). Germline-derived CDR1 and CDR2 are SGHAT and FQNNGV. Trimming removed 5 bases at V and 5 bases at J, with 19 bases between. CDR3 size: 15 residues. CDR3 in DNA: TGTGCCAGCAGCAATATACGGGGGAACTGGCACGAGCAGTACTTC. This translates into CASSNIRGNWHEQYF.

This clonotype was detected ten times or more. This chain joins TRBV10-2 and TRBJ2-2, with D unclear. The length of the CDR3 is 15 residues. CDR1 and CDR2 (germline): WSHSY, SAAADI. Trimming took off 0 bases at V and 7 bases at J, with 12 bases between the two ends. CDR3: CASSESYGRDGELFF. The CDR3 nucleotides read TGCGCCAGCAGTGAGTCTTACGGACGTGACGGGGAGCTGTTTTTT.

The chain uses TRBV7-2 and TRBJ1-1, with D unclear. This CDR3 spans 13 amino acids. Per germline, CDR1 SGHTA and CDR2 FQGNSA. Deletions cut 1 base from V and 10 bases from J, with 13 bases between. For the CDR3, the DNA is TGTGCCAGCAGCTTAGTAGGTCTTGGTGGAGCTTTCTTT. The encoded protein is CASSLVGLGGAFF.

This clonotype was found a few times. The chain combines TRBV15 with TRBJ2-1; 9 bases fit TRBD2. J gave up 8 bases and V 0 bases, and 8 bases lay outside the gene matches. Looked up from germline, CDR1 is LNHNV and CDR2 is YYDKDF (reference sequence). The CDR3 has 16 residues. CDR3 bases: TGTGCCACCAGCAGAGATCAGGGACTAGCTCGCGATGAGCAGTTCTTC. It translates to CATSRDQGLARDEQFF.

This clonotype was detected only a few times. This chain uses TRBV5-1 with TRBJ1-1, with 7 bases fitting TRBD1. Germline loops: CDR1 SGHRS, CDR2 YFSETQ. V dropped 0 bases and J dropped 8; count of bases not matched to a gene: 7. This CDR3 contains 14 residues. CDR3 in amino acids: CASSLEYRGLEAFF. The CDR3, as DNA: TGCGCCAGCAGCTTGGAATACAGGGGCCTGGAAGCTTTCTTT.

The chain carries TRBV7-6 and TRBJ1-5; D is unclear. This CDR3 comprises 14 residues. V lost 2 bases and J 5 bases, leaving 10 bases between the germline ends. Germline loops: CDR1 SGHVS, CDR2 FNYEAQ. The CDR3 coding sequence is TGTGCCAGCAGCTTAAGTCTTGGGGATCAGCCCCAGCATTTT. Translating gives CASSLSLGDQPQHF.

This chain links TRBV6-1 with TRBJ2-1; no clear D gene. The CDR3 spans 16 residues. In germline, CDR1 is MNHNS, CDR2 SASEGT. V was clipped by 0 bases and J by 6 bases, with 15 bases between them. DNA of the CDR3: TGTGCCAGCAGTGAAGCGCTTTCTAGATTGGCCAATGAGCAGTTCTTC. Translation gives CASSEALSRLANEQFF.

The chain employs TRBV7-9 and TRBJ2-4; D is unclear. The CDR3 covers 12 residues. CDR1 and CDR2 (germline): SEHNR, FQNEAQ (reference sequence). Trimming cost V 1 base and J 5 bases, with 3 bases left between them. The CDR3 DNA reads TGTGCCAGCAGCTTAGAAGAAAACATTCAGTACTTC. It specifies CASSLEENIQYF.

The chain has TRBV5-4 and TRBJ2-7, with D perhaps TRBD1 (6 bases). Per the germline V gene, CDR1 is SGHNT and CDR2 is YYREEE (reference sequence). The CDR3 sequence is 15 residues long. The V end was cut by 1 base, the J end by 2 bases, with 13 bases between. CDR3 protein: CASSLRTGTTYEQYF. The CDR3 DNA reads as TGTGCCAGCAGCTTGAGAACCGGGACAACCTACGAGCAGTACTTC.

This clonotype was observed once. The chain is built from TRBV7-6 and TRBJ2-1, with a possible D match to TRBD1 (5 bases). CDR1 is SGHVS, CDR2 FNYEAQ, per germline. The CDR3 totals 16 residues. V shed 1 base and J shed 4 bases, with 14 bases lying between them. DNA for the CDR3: TGTGCCAGCAGCTTAGACAGGTGGGCATCGTACAATGAGCAGTTCTTC. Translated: CASSLDRWASYNEQFF.

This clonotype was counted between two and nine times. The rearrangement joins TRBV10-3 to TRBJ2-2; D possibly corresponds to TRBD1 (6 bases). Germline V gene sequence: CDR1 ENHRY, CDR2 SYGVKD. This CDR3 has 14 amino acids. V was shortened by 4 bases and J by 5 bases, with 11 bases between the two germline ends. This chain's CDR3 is CAISGPGTTGELFF. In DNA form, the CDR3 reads TGTGCCATCAGTGGGCCCGGGACAACCGGGGAGCTGTTTTTT.

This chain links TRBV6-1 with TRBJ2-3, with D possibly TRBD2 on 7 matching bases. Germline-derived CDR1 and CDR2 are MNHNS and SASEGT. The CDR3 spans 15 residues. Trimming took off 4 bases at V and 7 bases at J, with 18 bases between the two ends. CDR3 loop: CASSVPGGGLNTQYF. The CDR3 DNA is TGTGCCAGCAGTGTACCGGGCGGGGGCCTTAATACGCAGTATTTT.

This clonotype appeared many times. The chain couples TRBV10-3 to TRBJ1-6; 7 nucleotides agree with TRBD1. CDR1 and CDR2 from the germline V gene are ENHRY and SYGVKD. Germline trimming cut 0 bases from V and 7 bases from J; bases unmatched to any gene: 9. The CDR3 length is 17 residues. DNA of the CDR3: TGTGCCATCAGTGAGTCTACGAGGGGGCGAGGGAATTCACCCCTCCACTTT. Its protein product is CAISESTRGRGNSPLHF.

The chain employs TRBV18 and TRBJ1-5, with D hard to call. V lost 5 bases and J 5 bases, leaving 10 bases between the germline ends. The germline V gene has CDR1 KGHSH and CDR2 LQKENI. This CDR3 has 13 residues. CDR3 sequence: CASSSGSDQPQHF. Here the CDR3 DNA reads TGTGCCAGCTCATCCGGGTCGGATCAGCCCCAGCATTTT. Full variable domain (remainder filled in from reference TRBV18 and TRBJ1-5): NAGVMQNPRHLVRRRGQEARLRCSPMKGHSHVYWYRQLPEEGLKFMVYLQKENIIDESGMPKERFSAEFPKEGPSILRIQQVVRGDSAAYFCASSSGSDQPQHFGDGTRLSIL.

The CDR3 DNA is TGTGCCAGCAGCTTAGCGACAGGAGCGCAGACCCAGTACTTC. Translation gives CASSLATGAQTQYF. The chain uses TRBV7-2 and TRBJ2-5; a weak D match, TRBD1 (6 bases). Germline V gene lookup returns CDR1 SGHTA and CDR2 FQGNSA. This CDR3 has 14 residues. Trimming stripped 0 bases from V and 6 bases from J, with 11 bases between.

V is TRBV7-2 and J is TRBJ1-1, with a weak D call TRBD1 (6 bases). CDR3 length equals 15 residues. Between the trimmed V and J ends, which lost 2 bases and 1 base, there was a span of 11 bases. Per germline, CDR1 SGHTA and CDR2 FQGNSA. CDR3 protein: CASSLRGRANTEAFF. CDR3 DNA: TGTGCCAGCAGCTTACGGGGGCGGGCGAACACTGAAGCTTTCTTT.